The sequence of this T cell receptor (beta chain) was determined in a study of T cell repertoires in cytomegalovirus infection. Study context: Signatures in public TCR beta sequences pointed to both CMV infection and matching HLA type.

This clonotype turned up a few times. Its antigen is as yet unknown. Overall study findings and caveats: Pooled public TCR beta family frequency picked out CMV carriers with the relevant HLA. Across the ex vivo response, the dominant clonotypes were HLA-C-restricted CMV-specific TCR beta clonotypes.

The CDR3 covers 13 residues. V shed 6 bases and J 2 bases; nucleotides not matched to a gene: 1. TCRdb passed the reads through MiXCR, listing each CDR3 protein once. This sample has roughly 120,000 distinct CDR3 sequences, with 29% found just once. The source is a human donor in good health (CMV status not recorded). Some clones in this sample may be carry-over from other donors' samples. The input for sequencing was CD8+ T cells from cultured PBMCs, taken from culture after CMV antigen stimulation. The rearrangement joins TRBV12-3 or TRBV12-4 to TRBJ2-7; 10 bases agree with TRBD1. The CDR3 DNA is TGTGCCAGCAGGGACAGGGGGGCCTACGAGCAGTACTTC. It yields the protein CASRDRGAYEQYF.